Shown below are 18 T cell receptor beta chains from a single sample sequenced in a study of T cells in Graves' hyperthyroidism and ophthalmopathy. Amplified TCR beta CDR3 regions derived from RNA transcripts. The TCR CDR3 first-round RT-PCR relied on the HTBI primer set. MiXCR, run by TCRdb on the multiplex PCR reads, gives a single entry per CDR3 protein. The data hold hundreds of thousands of distinct CDR3 sequences, with 12% to 15% observed a single time. Sequencing was performed on blood. These receptors all come from a woman under 30 with Graves' hyperthyroidism.

The chain has TRBV25-1 and TRBJ2-5; D might be TRBD1 or TRBD2, each matching 6 bases. CDR3 length: 15 residues. V was shortened by 7 bases and J by 5 bases, with 20 bases between the two germline ends. Germline CDR1 and CDR2: MGHDK and SYGVNS. The CDR3 sequence: CASTPNSGGGETQYF. The CDR3 DNA reads TGTGCCAGCACCCCGAATAGCGGAGGGGGGGAGACCCAGTACTTC.

This clonotype has ten or more counts. The genes are TRBV3-1 and TRBJ2-1, with TRBD2 identical over 13 bases. The CDR3 length is 15 residues. CDR1 is LGHDT and CDR2 is YNNKEL in the germline V gene (reference sequence). V trimming: 4 bases; J trimming: 12 bases; junction bases outside the gene matches: 9. CDR3 residues: CASSPGTSGTAAQFF. CDR3 coding DNA: TGTGCCAGCAGCCCCGGGACTAGCGGGACGGCGGCGCAGTTCTTC.

The sample holds many counts of this clonotype. This chain links TRBV7-3 with TRBJ2-1; D is possibly TRBD1 or TRBD2 (5 bases each). The CDR3 has 15 amino acids. The V end lost 4 bases, the J end lost 8 bases, and 18 bases lay between the germline ends. Germline V lookup: CDR1 SGHTA, CDR2 FQGTGA. CDR3 sequence reads: CASSSYGTPNDEQFF. The DNA of the CDR3 is TGTGCCAGCAGCTCGTACGGGACCCCTAACGATGAGCAGTTCTTC.

The table lists this clonotype with many counts. The genes are TRBV7-9 and TRBJ2-1; a weak D match, TRBD2 (5 bases). The V gene's germline CDR1 is SEHNR and CDR2 FQNEAQ (reference sequence). This CDR3 is built from 15 residues. The V end was cut by 5 bases, the J end by 0 bases, with 11 bases between. This chain's CDR3 is CASSPKAVSYNEQFF. The DNA of the CDR3 is TGTGCCAGCAGCCCCAAAGCGGTCTCCTACAATGAGCAGTTCTTC.

In this sample, this clonotype turned up many times. V gene TRBV11-2 combines with J gene TRBJ2-2, with TRBD2 matching over 10 bases. V lost 2 bases, J lost 7 bases, and 4 bases stayed unmatched. This CDR3 has 15 amino acids. CDR1 SGHAT and CDR2 FQNNGV come from the germline V gene. The CDR3 reads CASSLLAGAHGELFF. The DNA of the CDR3 is TGTGCCAGCAGCTTACTAGCGGGAGCTCACGGGGAGCTGTTTTTT.

The table lists this clonotype with many counts. The chain links TRBV30 to TRBJ1-1; D remains ambiguous. Germline loops: CDR1 GTSNPN, CDR2 SVGIG (reference sequence). CDR3 size: 14 residues. Trimming removed 1 base at V and 1 base at J, with 10 bases between. CDR3 bases: TGTGCCTGGAGTGGGTACCGGAGGAACACTGAAGCTTTCTTT. Its protein is CAWSGYRRNTEAFF. The complete variable domain, with remaining parts taken from reference TRBV30 and TRBJ1-1, reads SQTIHQWPATLVQPVGSPLSLECTVEGTSNPNLYWYRQAAGRGLQLLFYSVGIGQISSEVPQNLSASRPQDRQFILSSKKLLLSDSGFYLCAWSGYRRNTEAFFGQGTRLTVV.

This clonotype was recorded at least ten times. The rearrangement links TRBV10-1 to TRBJ1-5; TRBD1 agrees at 8 bases. The CDR3 length is 17 residues. Germline V lookup: CDR1 WNHNN, CDR2 SYGVQD (reference sequence). J lost 3 bases, V lost 5 bases, and 12 bases had no gene match. CDR3 bases: TGCGCCAGCAGTCCGGTGGGTAGGACAGGGCACAATCAGCCCCAGCATTTT. This translates into CASSPVGRTGHNQPQHF.

This clonotype was seen many times. The V gene is TRBV28, the J gene TRBJ2-3; TRBD2 agrees at 10 bases. Germline V gives CDR1 MDHEN, CDR2 SYDVKM. This CDR3 has 14 amino acids. The trim removed 6 bases at V and 5 bases at J, leaving 5 bases unmatched. The CDR3 DNA sequence: TGTGCCAGCAGCCTAGCGGGAGTGAGAGATACGCAGTATTTT. Its protein product is CASSLAGVRDTQYF.

This clonotype was found many times. The chain has TRBV30 and TRBJ2-1; 7 bases are a match to TRBD1. Germline values: CDR1 GTSNPN, CDR2 SVGIG (reference sequence). The CDR3 is made up of 13 amino acids. V shed 3 bases, J shed 8 bases, and the junction held 7 bases outside the gene matches. The CDR3 nucleotides are TGTGCCTGGAGCACGGGACAGCTCGATGAGCAGTTCTTC. Its protein is CAWSTGQLDEQFF. Full variable domain (remainder filled in from reference TRBV30 and TRBJ2-1): SQTIHQWPATLVQPVGSPLSLECTVEGTSNPNLYWYRQAAGRGLQLLFYSVGIGQISSEVPQNLSASRPQDRQFILSSKKLLLSDSGFYLCAWSTGQLDEQFFGPGTRLTVL.

This clonotype was counted once. This rearrangement joins TRBV20-1 to TRBJ1-6; D possibly corresponds to TRBD1 (5 bases). Trimming removed 1 base from V and 10 bases from J, with 14 bases in between. The CDR3 contains 14 residues. CDR1 DFQATT and CDR2 SNEGSKA come from the germline V gene (reference sequence). The CDR3 DNA is TGCAGTGCTAGAGTAGGGACTTTCCGCTCACCCCTCCACTTT. Translated: CSARVGTFRSPLHF.

This clonotype was observed a few times. The J gene is TRBJ1-6, the V gene TRBV20-1; 7 bases are a match to TRBD1. Per the germline V gene, CDR1 is DFQATT and CDR2 is SNEGSKA (reference sequence). The J segment lost 9 bases and the V segment lost 0 bases, leaving 5 bases of the junction unmatched. This CDR3 spans 14 amino acids. The DNA of the CDR3 is TGCAGTGCTAGAGATCTAGGACAGGCTTCACCCCTCCACTTT. Its protein product is CSARDLGQASPLHF.

In its sample, this clonotype was seen many times. V and J are TRBV18 and TRBJ2-2; D not resolved. Germline V CDR1 and CDR2: KGHSH, LQKENI. V shed 1 base and J shed 3 bases, with 6 bases lying between them. CDR3 length: 14 residues. The CDR3 nucleotides are TGTGCCAGCTCACCACTCATGGACACCGGGGAGCTGTTTTTT. Translation: CASSPLMDTGELFF.

There are a few counts of this clonotype. The chain recombines TRBV24-1 with TRBJ2-1, with D possibly matching TRBD2 (5 bases). The V and J ends lost 5 bases and 7 bases respectively, with 14 bases between them. CDR3 length: 14 amino acids. Germline CDR1 and CDR2: KGHDR and SFDVKD. The CDR3 DNA reads as TGTGCCACCAGTGTTCCGGGATCGGAGAATGAGCAGTTCTTC. Protein product: CATSVPGSENEQFF.

The genes are TRBV28 and TRBJ1-2; no firm D call. The CDR3 length is 11 residues. V dropped 6 bases and J dropped 8 bases, with 10 bases sitting between them. CDR1 is MDHEN and CDR2 is SYDVKM in the germline V gene. This CDR3 is CASSGKGGYTF. The CDR3 bases are TGTGCCAGCAGCGGCAAGGGCGGCTACACCTTC.

Only a few counts were recorded for this clonotype. This may stem from a read error, because a much larger clone lies one nucleotide away. The chain carries TRBV18 and TRBJ1-1; D is undetermined. CDR3 size: 15 residues. Germline-derived CDR1 and CDR2 are KGHSH and LQKENI. Trimming took 0 bases from V and 0 from J, leaving 8 bases between them. The CDR3 sequence: CASSPPQAVNTEAFF. CDR3 coding DNA: TGTGCCAGCTCACCACCCCAGGCCGTGAACACTGAAGCTTTCTTT.

This clonotype was picked up a small number of times. This sequence joins TRBV6-1 and TRBJ2-3; D is undetermined. This CDR3 spans 15 amino acids. Germline V gene sequence: CDR1 MNHNS, CDR2 SASEGT. The ends were cut back, 5 bases at V and 3 bases at J, with 15 bases in the middle. The CDR3 coding sequence is TGTGCCAGCAGTTATGACCTGATTGGGACAGATACGCAGTATTTT. Translating gives CASSYDLIGTDTQYF.

This clonotype was seen a handful of times. V gene TRBV3-1 combines with J gene TRBJ1-2, with TRBD1 identical over 10 bases. The ends lost 3 bases at V and 6 bases at J; junction bases unmatched: 4. Germline CDR1 is LGHDT and CDR2 is YNNKEL (reference sequence). The CDR3 runs to 14 residues. As DNA, the CDR3 is TGTGCCAGCAGCCAGCCCGGGACAGGGGATGGCTACACCTTC. Translated: CASSQPGTGDGYTF.

V is TRBV9 and J is TRBJ1-2; possible D gene TRBD1, 5 bases. Germline V CDR1 and CDR2: SGDLS, YYNGEE. The CDR3 length is 13 residues. V was shortened by 2 bases and J by 7 bases, with 12 bases between the two germline ends. The CDR3 region has the DNA TGTGCCAGCAGCGTTCCGGGAGGGGCTGGCTACACCTTC. As protein: CASSVPGGAGYTF.